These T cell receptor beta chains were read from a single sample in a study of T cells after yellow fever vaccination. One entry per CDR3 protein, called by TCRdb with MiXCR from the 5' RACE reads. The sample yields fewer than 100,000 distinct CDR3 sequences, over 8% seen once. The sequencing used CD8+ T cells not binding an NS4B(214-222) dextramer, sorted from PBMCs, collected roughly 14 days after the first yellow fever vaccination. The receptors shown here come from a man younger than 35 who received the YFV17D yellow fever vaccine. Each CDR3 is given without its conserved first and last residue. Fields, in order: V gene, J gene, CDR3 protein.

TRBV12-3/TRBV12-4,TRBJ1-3,ASSLEDTIY
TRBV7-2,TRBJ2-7,ASSLDAGGFYEQY
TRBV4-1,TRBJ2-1,ASSQGLAGVLGSEQF
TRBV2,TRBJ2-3,ASSEVPGWDTQY
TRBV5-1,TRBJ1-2,ASSPTDRESRYT
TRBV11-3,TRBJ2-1,ASSLPVSNYNEQF
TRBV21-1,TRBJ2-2,ASSKQGSGELF
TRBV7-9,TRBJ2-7,ASKGQSYEQY
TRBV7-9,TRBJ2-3,ASSLGGTGSTDTQY
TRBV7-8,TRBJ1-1,ASSLASGKPNTEAF
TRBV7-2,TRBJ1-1,ASRPTGFGNTEAF
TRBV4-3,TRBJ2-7,ASSPRVGGEQY
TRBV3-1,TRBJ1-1,ASSQDQKTGDRAEAF
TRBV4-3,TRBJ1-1,ASSPGTTRLVNTEAF
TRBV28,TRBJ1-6,ASSMDNSPLH